The clone carrying this T cell receptor beta chain was observed a few times. The target antigen is unknown. The sample originates from a study of CD8 T cells in ankylosing spondylitis. Regarding the study as a whole: As reported, disease-linked clones showed significant enrichment in matched ankylosing spondylitis synovial fluid. Within peripheral blood, clones linked to disease were CD8+ and relatively rare. For ankylosing spondylitis blood, a TCR beta motif of under 10 highly homologous variants appeared characteristic.

Quantitative 5'-RACE with molecular barcodes produced the TCR beta libraries. TCRdb reprocessed the 5' RACE reads with MiXCR, giving one entry per CDR3 protein. Of roughly 450,000 distinct CDR3 sequences listed, about 24% are singletons. Sample: blood, either unsorted or a sorted T cell fraction (not recorded which). The source is a male donor with ankylosing spondylitis.

CDR3 sequence reads: CAISDWGSEQFF. CDR3 sequence (DNA): TGTGCCATCAGTGATTGGGGCTCTGAGCAGTTCTTC. This sequence joins TRBV10-3 and TRBJ2-1, with a possible D match to TRBD1 (5 bases). Trimming took off 3 bases at V and 9 bases at J, with 9 bases between the two ends. Germline V gene sequence: CDR1 ENHRY, CDR2 SYGVKD. The length of the CDR3 is 12 residues.